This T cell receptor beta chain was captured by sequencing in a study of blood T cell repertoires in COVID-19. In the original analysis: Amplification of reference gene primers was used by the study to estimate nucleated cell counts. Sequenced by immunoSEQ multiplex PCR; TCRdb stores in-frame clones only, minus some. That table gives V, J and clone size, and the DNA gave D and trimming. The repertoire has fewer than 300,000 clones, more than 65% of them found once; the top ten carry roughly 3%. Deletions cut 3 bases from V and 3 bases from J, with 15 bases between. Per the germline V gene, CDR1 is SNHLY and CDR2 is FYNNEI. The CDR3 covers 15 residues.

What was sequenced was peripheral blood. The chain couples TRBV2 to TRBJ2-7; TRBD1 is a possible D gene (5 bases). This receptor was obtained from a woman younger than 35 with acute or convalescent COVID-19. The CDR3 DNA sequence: TGTGCCAGCAGTGAGAATATCGGACACTTCTACGAGCAGTACTTC. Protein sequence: CASSENIGHFYEQYF.